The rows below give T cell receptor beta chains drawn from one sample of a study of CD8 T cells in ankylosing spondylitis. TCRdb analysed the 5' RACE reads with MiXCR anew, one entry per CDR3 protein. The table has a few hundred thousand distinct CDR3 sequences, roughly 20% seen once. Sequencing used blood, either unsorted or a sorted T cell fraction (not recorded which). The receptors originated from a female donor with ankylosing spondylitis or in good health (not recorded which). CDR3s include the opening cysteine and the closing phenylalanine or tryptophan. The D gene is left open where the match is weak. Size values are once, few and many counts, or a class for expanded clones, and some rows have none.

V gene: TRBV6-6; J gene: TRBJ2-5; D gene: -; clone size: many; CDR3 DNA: TGTGCCAGCAGGTCAGGACAAGAGACCCAGTACTTC; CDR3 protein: CASRSGQETQYF
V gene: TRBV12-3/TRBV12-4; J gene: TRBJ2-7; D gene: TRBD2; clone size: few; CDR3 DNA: TGTGCCAGCAGCCCTCACGCTAGCGGGAGACTCGAGCAGTACTTC; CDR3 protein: CASSPHASGRLEQYF
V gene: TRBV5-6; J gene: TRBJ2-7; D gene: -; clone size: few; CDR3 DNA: TGTGCCAGCAGCTTGGGAGGAGCTAACTACGAGCAGTACTTC; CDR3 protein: CASSLGGANYEQYF
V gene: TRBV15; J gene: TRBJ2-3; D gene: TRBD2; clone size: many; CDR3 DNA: TGTGCCACCAAGCGGGACCCGAGCACAGATACGCAGTATTTT; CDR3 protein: CATKRDPSTDTQYF
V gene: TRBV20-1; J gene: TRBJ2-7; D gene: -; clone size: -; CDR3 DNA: TGCAGTGCTAGGCCACCAGGGGCCCTGGGCGAGCAGTACTTC; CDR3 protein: CSARPPGALGEQYF
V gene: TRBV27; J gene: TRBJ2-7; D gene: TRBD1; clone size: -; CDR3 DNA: TGTGCCAGCAGTTTGCAGGGGGCGAGGGAGCAGTACTTC; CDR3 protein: CASSLQGAREQYF
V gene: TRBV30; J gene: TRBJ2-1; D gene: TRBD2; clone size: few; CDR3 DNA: TGTGCCTGGAGTGTGACTAGCGGGATTCAAAATGAGCAGTTCTTC; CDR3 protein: CAWSVTSGIQNEQFF
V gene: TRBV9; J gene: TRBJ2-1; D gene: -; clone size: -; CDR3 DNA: TGTGCCAGCAGCGTAGGAGAGGGCTATGAGCAGTTCTTC; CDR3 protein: CASSVGEGYEQFF
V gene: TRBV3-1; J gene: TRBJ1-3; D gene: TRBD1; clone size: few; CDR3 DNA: TGTGCCAGCAGCTTCGGACAGGGGACTGGAAACACCATATATTTT; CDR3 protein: CASSFGQGTGNTIYF
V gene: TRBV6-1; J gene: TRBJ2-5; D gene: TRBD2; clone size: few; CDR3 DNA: TGTGCCAGCAGCCAAGCGGGAGTCATCGAGACCCAGTACTTC; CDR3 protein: CASSQAGVIETQYF
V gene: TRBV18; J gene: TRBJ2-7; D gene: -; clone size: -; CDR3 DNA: TGTGCCAGCTCACCGGTGGGGGGTCTGAGTAACGAGCAGTACTTC; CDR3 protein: CASSPVGGLSNEQYF
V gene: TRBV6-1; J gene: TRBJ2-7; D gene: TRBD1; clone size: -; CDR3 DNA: TGTGCCAGCAGCCGAATCCCGGGACAGGGGAACGAGCAGTACTTC; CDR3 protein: CASSRIPGQGNEQYF
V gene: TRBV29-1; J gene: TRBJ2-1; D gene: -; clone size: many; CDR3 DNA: TGCAGCACTGGCAATGAGCAGTTCTTC; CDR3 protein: CSTGNEQFF
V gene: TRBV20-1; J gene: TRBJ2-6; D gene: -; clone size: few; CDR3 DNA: TGCAGTGCTAGGATCATCATCAGCTCTGGGGCCAACGTCCTGACTTTC; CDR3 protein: CSARIIISSGANVLTF
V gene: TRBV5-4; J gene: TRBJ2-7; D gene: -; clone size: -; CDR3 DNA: TGTGCCAGCAGCTACACAGGGTCCTACGAGCAGTACTTC; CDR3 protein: CASSYTGSYEQYF
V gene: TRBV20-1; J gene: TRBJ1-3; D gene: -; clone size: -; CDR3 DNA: TGCAGTGCTTCACGGGGAGCTGGAAACACCATATATTTT; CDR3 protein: CSASRGAGNTIYF
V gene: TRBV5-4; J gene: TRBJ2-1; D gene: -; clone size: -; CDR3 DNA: TGTGCCGCAGGAGGAGCAAGCTCCTACAATGAGCAGTTCTTC; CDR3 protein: CAAGGASSYNEQFF
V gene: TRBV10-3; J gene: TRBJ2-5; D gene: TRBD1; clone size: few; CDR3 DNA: TGTGCCATCAGAGAGGGACAGCAGTTGGAGACCCAGTACTTC; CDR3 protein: CAIREGQQLETQYF
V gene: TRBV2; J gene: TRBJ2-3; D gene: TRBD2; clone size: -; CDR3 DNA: TGTGCCAGCAGTGAGCGGGAGGGCCACACAGATACGCAGTATTTT; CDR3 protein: CASSEREGHTDTQYF
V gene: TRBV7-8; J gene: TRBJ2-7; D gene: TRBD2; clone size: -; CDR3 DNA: TGTGCCAGCAGCTTAGAAGCGGGAGGAATCTACGAGCAGTACTTC; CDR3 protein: CASSLEAGGIYEQYF
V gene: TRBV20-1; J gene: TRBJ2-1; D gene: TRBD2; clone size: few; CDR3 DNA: TGCAGTGTCAGAGGAACTAGCGGGGACGGGGCGGGAGGTGGTGAGCAGTTCTTC; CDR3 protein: CSVRGTSGDGAGGGEQFF
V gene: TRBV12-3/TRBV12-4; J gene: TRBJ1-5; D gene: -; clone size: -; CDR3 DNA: TGTGCCAGCAGTGCTCAGGGCTATCAGCCCCAGCATTTT; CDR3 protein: CASSAQGYQPQHF
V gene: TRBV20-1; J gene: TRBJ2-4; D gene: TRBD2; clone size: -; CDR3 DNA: TGCAGTGCTAGATCCCCTTACGGGAGGCTAGCCAAAAACATTCAGTACTTC; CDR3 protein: CSARSPYGRLAKNIQYF
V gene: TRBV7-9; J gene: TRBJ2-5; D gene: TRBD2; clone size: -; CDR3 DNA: TGTGCCAGCAGCCCAAGGTTCCTAGCGGAAGAGACCCAGTACTTC; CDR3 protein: CASSPRFLAEETQYF